The source of this T cell receptor beta chain is a study of shared clonotypes between healthy human individuals. Method: immunoSEQ multiplex PCR; TCRdb's copy keeps in-frame clones and lacks some. The sample records fewer than 700,000 clones, roughly four fifths being singletons. The CDR3 spans 14 residues. Germline-derived CDR1 and CDR2 are SGHTA and FQGNSA. With 6 bases clipped from V and 3 bases from J, the junction kept 8 bases outside the gene matches. This clone was detected only a few times. The rearrangement links TRBV7-2 to TRBJ2-7, with TRBD2 matching 7 bases. Sequenced material: PBMCs. The receptor was derived from a woman aged 35 to 49 in good health. Some clones in this sample may be carry-over from other donors' samples. The CDR3: CASRGAGGSYEQYF. Here the CDR3 DNA reads TGTGCCAGCAGAGGGGCGGGCGGGAGCTACGAGCAGTACTTC. Full variable domain (missing parts from reference TRBV7-2 and TRBJ2-7): GAGVSQSPSNKVTEKGKDVELRCDPISGHTALYWYRQSLGQGLEFLIYFQGNSAPDKSGLPSDRFSAERTGGSVSTLTIQRTQQEDSAVYLCASRGAGGSYEQYFGPGTRLTVT.